The 8 T cell receptor beta chains below all came from one sample that was sequenced in a study of T cell responses to AZD1222 COVID-19 vaccine. TCRdb keeps only in-frame clones here, not all; method: immunoSEQ multiplex PCR. The sample lists some 110,000 clones, approximately 83% occurring once. This sample comprised peripheral blood, obtained on day 0 of MenACWY control vaccination. These receptors were taken from an adult in good health.

The genes are TRBV19 and TRBJ1-5, with D hard to call. The CDR3 length is 12 residues. Germline V gene data show CDR1 as LNHDA and CDR2 as SQIVND (reference sequence). V lost 5 bases and J 2 bases, leaving 4 bases between the germline ends. The CDR3 sequence: CASSWRNQPQHF. The CDR3 DNA sequence: TGTGCCAGTAGTTGGCGCAATCAGCCCCAGCATTTT.

CDR3 DNA: TGTGCCAGCAGGAACAGGGAAGGGGAAAAACTGTTTTTT. This sequence encodes CASRNREGEKLFF. V and J are TRBV6-5 and TRBJ1-4; TRBD1 is a possible D gene (6 bases). This CDR3 has 13 amino acids. V was shortened by 6 bases and J by 8 bases, with 13 bases between the two germline ends. Germline CDR1 MNHEY, CDR2 SVGAGI.

The chain uses TRBV2 and TRBJ1-3, with TRBD1 as a possible D gene (6 bases). Trimming took 7 bases from V and 1 from J, leaving 14 bases between them. CDR3 length equals 15 residues. Germline values: CDR1 SNHLY, CDR2 FYNNEI. CDR3 nucleotide sequence: TGTGCCAGCATACAGGGTTCAGGGTCTGGAAACACCATATATTTT. Translated, it gives CASIQGSGSGNTIYF.

The CDR3 DNA is TGCGCCAGCAGTGACTCCGTCCTGACGTCGGGGGGAGGGACAGATACGCAGTATTTT. It encodes CASSDSVLTSGGGTDTQYF. The rearrangement joins TRBV10-2 to TRBJ2-3; TRBD2 matches 7 bases. J gave up 3 bases and V 3 bases, and 18 bases lay outside the gene matches. The CDR3 covers 19 residues. Germline CDR1 and CDR2: WSHSY and SAAADI.

The V and J genes are TRBV19 and TRBJ2-6; D possibly uses TRBD1 or TRBD2 (5 bases each). CDR1 is LNHDA and CDR2 is SQIVND in the germline V gene (reference sequence). V was clipped by 6 bases and J by 0 bases, with 15 bases between them. This CDR3 has 17 residues. The CDR3 loop reads CASRFGATSSGANVLTF. The CDR3 bases are TGTGCCAGTAGATTCGGGGCCACCAGCTCTGGGGCCAACGTCCTGACTTTC.

This clone was seen a single time. The CDR3 spells CASRLSAGELFF. Here the CDR3 DNA reads TGTGCCAGCAGGTTGTCGGCCGGGGAGCTGTTTTTT. The chain links TRBV28 to TRBJ2-2, with D unclear. The germline gives CDR1 MDHEN, CDR2 SYDVKM. Trimming pared 6 bases from V and 6 bases from J, leaving 8 bases between. This CDR3 has 12 amino acids.

The rearrangement joins TRBV28 to TRBJ1-5; TRBD1 might be the D (5 bases). The CDR3 contains 14 residues. Germline CDR1 reads MDHEN; CDR2 reads SYDVKM. The germline V and J ends were trimmed by 2 bases and 6 bases, with 11 bases remaining between them. CDR3 sequence: CASSLGGETQPQHF. The CDR3 bases are TGTGCCAGCAGTTTAGGGGGAGAGACTCAGCCCCAGCATTTT.

The V gene is TRBV28, the J gene TRBJ2-5, with a tentative D call TRBD1 (6 bases). CDR1 and CDR2 from the germline V gene are MDHEN and SYDVKM. V gave up 2 bases and J gave up 5 bases, with 15 bases separating them. The CDR3 extends over 15 amino acids. CDR3 in amino acids: CASSLIPTGPETQYF. In DNA form, the CDR3 reads TGTGCCAGCAGTTTAATCCCGACAGGACCGGAGACCCAGTACTTC.